These 8 T cell receptor beta chains share one sample of origin, sequenced in a study of T cells in Graves' hyperthyroidism and ophthalmopathy. The source material, RNA transcripts, was used to amplify TCR beta CDR3 regions. Initially, a first-round RT-PCR of the TCR CDR3 employed the HTBI primer set. TCRdb used MiXCR to reprocess the multiplex PCR reads, holding one entry per CDR3 protein. The data show about 290,000 distinct CDR3 sequences, over 12% seen once. The sequenced sample consisted of blood. These receptors were obtained from a woman in her forties or fifties with Graves' hyperthyroidism that later progressed to Graves' ophthalmopathy.

This clonotype was detected a few times. DNA for the CDR3: TGCAGCGTTGAATTAATAGTGGTGAGGGTTCTGAACACTGAAGCTTTCTTT. It encodes CSVELIVVRVLNTEAFF. The chain combines TRBV29-1 with TRBJ1-1, with D uncertain. Trimming stripped 2 bases from V and 0 bases from J, with 19 bases between. The CDR3 runs to 17 residues. Germline CDR1 reads SQVTM; CDR2 reads ANQGSEA.

The chain recombines TRBV5-1 with TRBJ2-3; D may be TRBD1 (6 bases). There are 14 residues in the CDR3. V was cut by 3 bases and J by 0 bases, with 8 bases left in between. Germline CDR1 reads SGHRS; CDR2 reads YFSETQ. The CDR3 protein is CASSWGLSTDTQYF. The CDR3 region has the DNA TGCGCCAGCAGCTGGGGGCTGAGCACAGATACGCAGTATTTT.

In regard to this clonotype: At one of its ends the junction is not consistent with the germline gene, which may arise from a read error. The DNA of the CDR3 is TGTGCCAGCTCCCCACTGGGACAGGGTGACTCACCCCTCCACTTT. Translating gives CASSPLGQGDSPLHF. The chain joins TRBV18 to TRBJ1-6; 9 bases align to TRBD1. Germline CDR1 is KGHSH and CDR2 is LQKENI. The CDR3 covers 15 residues.

This clonotype appeared many times. The DNA for the CDR3 is TGTGCCAGCAGTGGGGACAGTTGGGTCGCCTACGAGCAGTACTTC. This sequence encodes CASSGDSWVAYEQYF. The chain carries TRBV28 and TRBJ2-7, with 7 bases fitting TRBD1. Germline assignment: CDR1 MDHEN and CDR2 SYDVKM. Germline trimming cut 5 bases from V and 2 bases from J; bases unmatched to any gene: 9. The CDR3 has 15 residues.

To note about this clonotype: This may be a read error, as it is one base from a much larger clone. This chain joins TRBV12-3 or TRBV12-4 and TRBJ2-7; maybe TRBD2 (5 bases). The CDR3 has 14 residues. The CDR3 coding sequence is TGTACCAGCAGTTTACGGAGGACCTCCTACGAGCAGTACTTC. Protein: CTSSLRRTSYEQYF.

This clonotype was seen more than once but under ten times. The chain uses TRBV7-9 and TRBJ2-2; D might be TRBD1 or TRBD2, each matching 5 bases. The V gene lost 5 bases and the J gene lost 0 bases, with 16 bases spanning the gap. Germline lookup yields CDR1 SEHNR and CDR2 FQNEAQ (reference sequence). This CDR3 is 17 amino acids long. CDR3 DNA: TGTGCCAGCAGCCAAGCAGGTTGGGGACCGAACACCGGGGAGCTGTTTTTT. Residues: CASSQAGWGPNTGELFF. Full variable domain (missing parts from reference TRBV7-9 and TRBJ2-2): DTGVSQNPRHKITKRGQNVTFRCDPISEHNRLYWYRQTLGQGPEFLTYFQNEAQLEKSRLLSDRFSAERPKGSFSTLEIQRTEQGDSAMYLCASSQAGWGPNTGELFFGEGSRLTVL.

This clonotype was seen only a few times. The chain links TRBV5-6 to TRBJ2-6; weak D call: TRBD2 (5 bases). The germline CDR1 and CDR2 sequences are SGHDT and YYEEEE. The V end was cut by 0 bases, the J end by 4 bases, with 8 bases between. The CDR3 runs to 15 residues. CDR3 nucleotides: TGTGCCAGCAGCTTGGCGGGCGGGGGGGCCAACGTCCTGACTTTC. Translating gives CASSLAGGGANVLTF.

This clonotype has ten or more counts. The gene calls are TRBV12-3 or TRBV12-4 and TRBJ1-1; no reliable D call. CDR3 length: 12 residues. Trimming removed 6 bases at V and 9 bases at J, with 14 bases between. The CDR3 nucleotides are TGTGCCAGCAGCACAAGGCAGATCCAAGCTTTCTTT. Protein product: CASSTRQIQAFF.